This TCR beta chain was observed in a study of blood T cell repertoires in COVID-19. V dropped 5 bases and J dropped 2; count of bases not matched to a gene: 5. This CDR3 is 14 amino acids long. CDR1 is KGHDR and CDR2 is SFDVKD in the germline V gene. Sequenced by immunoSEQ multiplex PCR; TCRdb stores in-frame clones only, minus some. The table includes 300,000 to 400,000 clones, about 87% detected once. The sequence derives from a young man with COVID-19, enrolled during active disease. The sequenced sample consisted of peripheral blood. This chain uses TRBV24-1 with TRBJ2-7; 7 nucleotides agree with TRBD1. CDR3 region: CATSVGTVTYEQYF. The CDR3 DNA reads TGTGCCACCAGTGTCGGGACAGTGACCTACGAGCAGTACTTC.